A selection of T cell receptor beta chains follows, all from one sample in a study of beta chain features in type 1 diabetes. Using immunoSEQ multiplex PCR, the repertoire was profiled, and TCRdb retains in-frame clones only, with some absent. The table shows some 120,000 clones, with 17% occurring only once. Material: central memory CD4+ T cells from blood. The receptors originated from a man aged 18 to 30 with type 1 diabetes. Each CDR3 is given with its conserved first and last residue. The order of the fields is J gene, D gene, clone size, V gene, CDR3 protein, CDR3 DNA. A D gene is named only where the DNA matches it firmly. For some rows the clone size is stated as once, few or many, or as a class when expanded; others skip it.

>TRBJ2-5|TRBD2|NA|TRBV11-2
CASSLSMGLGDETQYF
TGTGCCAGCAGCTTAAGTATGGGACTAGGCGATGAGACCCAGTACTTC
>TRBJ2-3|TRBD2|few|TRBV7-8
CASSLGRGLAGGPRDTQYF
TGTGCCAGCAGCTTGGGGAGAGGCCTAGCGGGGGGCCCGCGGGATACGCAGTATTTT
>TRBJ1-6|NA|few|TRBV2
CASSFRQNSPLHF
TGTGCCAGCAGTTTCAGGCAAAATTCACCCCTCCACTTT
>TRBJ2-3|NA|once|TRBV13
CASSLGGRGTDTQYF
TGTGCCAGCAGCCTAGGCGGAAGGGGCACAGATACGCAGTATTTT
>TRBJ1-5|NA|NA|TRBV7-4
CASSFPVNSNQPQHF
TGTGCCAGCAGCTTCCCGGTGAATAGCAATCAGCCCCAGCATTTT
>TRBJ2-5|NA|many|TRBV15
CATRTGRRGSFYQETQYF
TGTGCCACCAGGACGGGGCGGAGGGGATCATTTTACCAAGAGACCCAGTACTTC
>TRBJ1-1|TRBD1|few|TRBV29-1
CSVRTGETEAFF
TGCAGCGTCAGGACAGGGGAGACTGAAGCTTTCTTT
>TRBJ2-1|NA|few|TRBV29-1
CSVGLGPSSYNEQFF
TGCAGCGTTGGCCTGGGTCCAAGCTCCTACAATGAGCAGTTCTTC
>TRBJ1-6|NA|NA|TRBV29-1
CSVENGVGSPLHF
TGCAGCGTTGAAAACGGGGTGGGTTCACCCCTCCACTTT
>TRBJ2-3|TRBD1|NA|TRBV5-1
CASSPIGQGTDTQYF
TGCGCCAGCAGCCCTATAGGACAGGGCACAGATACGCAGTATTTT
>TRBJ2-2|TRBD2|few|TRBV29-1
CSARTLEGGAGELFF
TGCAGCGCCCGCACCCTAGAGGGAGGGGCCGGGGAGCTGTTTTTT
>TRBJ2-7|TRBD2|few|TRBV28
CASRRGTTYEQYF
TGTGCCAGCAGGCGGGGGACTACCTACGAGCAGTACTTC
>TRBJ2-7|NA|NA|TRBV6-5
CASRPRHGSYEQYF
TGTGCCAGCAGGCCGCGGCACGGCTCCTACGAGCAGTACTTC
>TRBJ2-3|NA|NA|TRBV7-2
CASSFPGGDTQYF
TGTGCCAGCAGCTTCCCTGGGGGAGATACGCAGTATTTT
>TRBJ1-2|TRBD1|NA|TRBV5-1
CASMPGSDRDYGYTF
TGCGCCAGCATGCCAGGAAGCGACAGGGACTATGGCTACACCTTC
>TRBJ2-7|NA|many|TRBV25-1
CASRGGGGEYF
TGTGCCAGCAGAGGGGGGGGTGGTGAGTACTTC
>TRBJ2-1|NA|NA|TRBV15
CATSRDRGHRVF
TGTGCCACCAGCAGAGATAGGGGACATAGAGTCTTC
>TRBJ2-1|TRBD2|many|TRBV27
CASRLAGVPHNEQFF
TGTGCCAGCAGGCTAGCGGGGGTACCCCACAATGAGCAGTTCTTC
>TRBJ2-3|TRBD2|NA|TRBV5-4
CASSFGGGATDTQYF
TGTGCCAGCAGCTTTGGCGGGGGGGCCACAGATACGCAGTATTTT
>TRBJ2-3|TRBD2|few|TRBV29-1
CSVEDPGRSRDTQYF
TGCAGCGTTGAAGATCCCGGGAGGAGTAGAGATACGCAGTATTTT
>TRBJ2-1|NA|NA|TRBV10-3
CAIRERDEQFF
TGTGCCATCAGGGAGAGGGATGAGCAGTTCTTC
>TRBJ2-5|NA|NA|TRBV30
CAWSVRLRETQYF
TGTGCCTGGAGTGTACGGTTGCGGGAGACCCAGTACTTC
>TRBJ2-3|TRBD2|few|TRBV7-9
CASSPRGAGGTDTQYF
TGTGCCAGCAGCCCGCGGGGGGCCGGTGGCACAGATACGCAGTATTTT
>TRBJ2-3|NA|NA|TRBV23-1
CASSQSPGRADTQYF
TGCGCCAGCAGTCAATCGCCAGGGCGGGCAGATACGCAGTATTTT
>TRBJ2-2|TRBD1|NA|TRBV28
CASSLWTGMNTGELFF
TGTGCCAGCAGTTTATGGACAGGGATGAACACCGGGGAGCTGTTTTTT
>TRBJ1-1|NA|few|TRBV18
CASSLNTEAFF
TGTGCCAGCTCGCTCAACACTGAAGCTTTCTTT
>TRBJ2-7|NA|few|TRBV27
CASSLQGSYEQYF
TGTGCCAGCAGTTTACAGGGCTCCTACGAGCAGTACTTC
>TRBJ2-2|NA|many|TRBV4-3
CASSQGVVSGELFF
TGCGCCAGCAGCCAAGGGGTAGTATCCGGGGAGCTGTTTTTT
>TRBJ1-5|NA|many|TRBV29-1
CSVPLLKCGAEQPQHF
TGCAGCGTTCCCTTACTTAAGTGCGGGGCTGAACAGCCCCAGCATTTT
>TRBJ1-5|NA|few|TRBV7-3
CASSLAPGHNQPQHF
TGTGCCAGCAGCTTAGCCCCCGGACACAATCAGCCCCAGCATTTT
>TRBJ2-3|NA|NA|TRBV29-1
CSASLSHGQTDTQYF
TGCAGCGCATCCCTATCTCATGGGCAGACAGATACGCAGTATTTT
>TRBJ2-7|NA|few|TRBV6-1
CASSVAQGRSVVEQYF
TGTGCCAGCAGTGTAGCCCAAGGACGGTCGGTGGTAGAGCAGTACTTC
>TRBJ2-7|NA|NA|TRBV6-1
CASSESPPGEQYF
TGTGCCAGCAGTGAAAGCCCTCCAGGGGAGCAGTACTTC
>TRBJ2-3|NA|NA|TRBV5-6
CASSRQVADTQYF
TGTGCCAGCAGCCGACAGGTCGCAGATACGCAGTATTTT
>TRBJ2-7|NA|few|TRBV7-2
CASSAQGTSYEQYF
TGTGCCAGCAGCGCCCAGGGGACCTCCTACGAGCAGTACTTC
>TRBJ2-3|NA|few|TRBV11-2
CASSSPAGLHTDTQYF
TGTGCCAGCAGCTCGCCGGCGGGACTTCACACAGATACGCAGTATTTT
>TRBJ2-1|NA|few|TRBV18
CASSNGHNEQFF
TGTGCCAGTTCCAACGGACACAATGAGCAGTTCTTC
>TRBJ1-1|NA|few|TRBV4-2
CASSQDFSTEAFF
TGTGCCAGCAGCCAAGATTTCTCTACTGAAGCTTTCTTT
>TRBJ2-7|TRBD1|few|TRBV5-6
CASSSVLTGSYEQYF
TGTGCCAGCAGCTCTGTGTTGACAGGGTCTTACGAGCAGTACTTC
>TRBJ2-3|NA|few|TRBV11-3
CASSSQSYTDTQYF
TGTGCCAGCAGCTCGCAGTCTTACACAGATACGCAGTATTTT
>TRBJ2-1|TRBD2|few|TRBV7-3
CASSPPWAGVTYNEQFF
TGTGCCAGCAGCCCCCCCTGGGCGGGGGTTACCTACAATGAGCAGTTCTTC
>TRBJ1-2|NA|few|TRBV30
CAWSLHVRLYGYTF
TGTGCCTGGAGTTTGCATGTCAGGCTCTATGGCTACACCTTC
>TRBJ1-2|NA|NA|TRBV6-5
CASSYSGASDYGYTF
TGTGCCAGCAGTTACTCAGGGGCATCCGACTATGGCTACACCTTC
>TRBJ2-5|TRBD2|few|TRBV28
CASSSSGQETQYF
TGTGCCAGCAGTTCTAGCGGTCAAGAGACCCAGTACTTC
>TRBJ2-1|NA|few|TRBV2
CASGRDIYNEQFF
TGTGCCAGCGGGAGGGACATATACAATGAGCAGTTCTTC
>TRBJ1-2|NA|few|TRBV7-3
CASSLGTTNYGYTF
TGTGCCAGCAGCTTAGGGACAACGAACTATGGCTACACCTTC
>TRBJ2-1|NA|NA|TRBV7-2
CASSLDTDSRANGQFF
TGTGCCAGCAGCTTGGACACGGACTCCCGGGCAAATGGGCAGTTCTTC
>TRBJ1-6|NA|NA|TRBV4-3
CASSQDVQGGNSPLHF
TGCGCCAGCAGCCAAGATGTTCAGGGTGGAAATTCACCCCTCCACTTT
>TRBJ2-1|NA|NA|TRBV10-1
CASQRSQYNEQFF
TGCGCCAGCCAGAGGTCCCAATACAATGAGCAGTTCTTC
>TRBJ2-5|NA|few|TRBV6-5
CASRNQETQYF
TGTGCCAGCAGGAACCAAGAGACCCAGTACTTC
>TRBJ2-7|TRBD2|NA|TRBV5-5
CASSLLAGPSSYEQYF
TGCGCCAGCAGCCTACTAGCGGGGCCGAGCTCCTACGAGCAGTACTTC
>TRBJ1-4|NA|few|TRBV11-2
CASSLMAEKLFF
TGTGCCAGCAGCTTAATGGCTGAAAAACTGTTTTTT
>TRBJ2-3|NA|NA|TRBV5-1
CASSSGTNGDTQYF
TGCGCCAGCAGCTCGGGTACAAATGGGGATACGCAGTATTTT
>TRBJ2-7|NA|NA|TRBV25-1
CASSEDPLIGVDEQYF
TGTGCCAGCAGTGAGGATCCCCTGATAGGAGTGGACGAGCAGTACTTC
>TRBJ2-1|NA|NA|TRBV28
CAIEGQYEQFF
TGTGCCATCGAGGGCCAGTATGAGCAGTTCTTC
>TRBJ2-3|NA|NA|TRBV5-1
CASSLGQITDTQYF
TGCGCCAGCAGCTTGGGACAGATCACAGATACGCAGTATTTT
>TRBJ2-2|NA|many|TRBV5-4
CASSIDRTNTGELFF
TGTGCCAGCAGTATCGACAGGACGAACACCGGGGAGCTGTTTTTT